The next 10 T cell receptor beta chains were all read from a single sample in a study of blood T cell repertoires in COVID-19 (dated by TCRdb to the early 2020s). Receptors were amplified or captured by the immunoSEQ multiplex PCR assay. The table comes from immuneACCESS by way of TCRdb, which keeps in-frame sequences with V and J called. Part of the clones is missing from these tables; in studies checked, under half for an unresolved V gene and the rest for unknown reasons. This sample is represented by 80,000 to 95,000 clones; about four fifths of them were singletons. The leading ten clones occupy less than 20% of the sample. The sequencing input was peripheral blood. The receptors originated from a woman of 80 years or more with active or convalescent COVID-19.

The chain uses TRBV19 and TRBJ1-6; 10 bases agree with TRBD1. Germline V gene data show CDR1 as LNHDA and CDR2 as SQIVND (reference sequence). J was trimmed by 5 bases and V by 4 bases; bases with no gene match: 5. The CDR3 is made up of 16 amino acids. The DNA of the CDR3 is TGTGCCAGTAGTACCCGACAGGGGGCCGATAATTCACCCCTCCACTTT. Translation: CASSTRQGADNSPLHF.

The chain's CDR3 is CASSLQGSTEAFF. The CDR3 DNA follows: TGTGCCAGCAGCCTACAGGGGTCCACTGAAGCTTTCTTT. The rearrangement joins TRBV5-6 to TRBJ1-1; 7 nucleotides match TRBD1. This CDR3 has 13 amino acids. The junction had 4 bases not matched to a gene; V was cut back by 4 bases and J by 4 bases. Germline V gene lookup returns CDR1 SGHDT and CDR2 YYEEEE.

The chain uses TRBV27 and TRBJ1-3, with unresolved D. Trimming left V 5 bases short and J 0 bases short, with 8 bases between. CDR3 size: 14 residues. CDR1 and CDR2 (germline): MNHEY, SMNVEV (reference sequence). CDR3 coding DNA: TGTGCCAGCAGTATCGGGAGCTCTGGAAACACCATATATTTT. Protein: CASSIGSSGNTIYF.

The V call is TRBV27, the J call TRBJ1-2, with TRBD1 matching 9 bases. V shed 0 bases and J 4 bases; nucleotides not matched to a gene: 18. This CDR3 has 20 amino acids. Germline CDR1 MNHEY, CDR2 SMNVEV (reference sequence). CDR3 sequence: CASSLSFPSGGTGKGYGYTF. The CDR3 DNA sequence: TGTGCCAGCAGTTTATCCTTCCCGTCCGGGGGGACAGGGAAAGGCTATGGCTACACCTTC.

The chain combines TRBV5-4 with TRBJ2-5, with TRBD2 matching 7 bases. Germline assignment: CDR1 SGHNT and CDR2 YYREEE (reference sequence). The CDR3 covers 15 residues. The V gene end was trimmed by 3 bases and the J gene end by 4 bases; junction bases not matched to a gene: 9. CDR3 DNA sequence: TGTGCCAGCAGCTCCTCTTTTCAGCGGGGAGAGACCCAGTACTTC. Translating it yields CASSSSFQRGETQYF.

This clone was seen a few times. V usage is TRBV6-2 or TRBV6-3 and J usage is TRBJ2-1; a weak D match, TRBD2 (5 bases). The CDR3 covers 14 residues. With 0 bases removed from V and 8 bases from J, the gap between germline ends came to 11 bases. CDR1 is MNHEY and CDR2 is SVGEGT in the germline V gene. As DNA, the CDR3 is TGTGCCAGCAGTTACTCCGGGGTAGTCGATGAGCAGTTCTTC. Protein: CASSYSGVVDEQFF.

V is TRBV9 and J is TRBJ2-3; 8 bases are shared with TRBD2. V gave up 3 bases and J gave up 3 bases; unmatched junction bases: 6. The CDR3 covers 15 residues. CDR1 is SGDLS and CDR2 is YYNGEE in the germline V gene. The CDR3 nucleotides are TGTGCCAGCAGCGGTGACCCTAGCGGGACAGATACGCAGTATTTT. This gives the protein CASSGDPSGTDTQYF.

J is TRBJ2-5 and V is TRBV30; 13 bases are shared with TRBD2. The CDR3 consists of 14 residues. V lost 6 bases, J lost 4 bases, and 5 bases stayed unmatched. CDR1 GTSNPN and CDR2 SVGIG come from the germline V gene (reference sequence). The CDR3 nucleotides are TGTGCCTGCAGACTAGCGGGGGGAAGAGAGACCCAGTACTTC. As protein: CACRLAGGRETQYF.

The genes are TRBV7-6 and TRBJ2-7; D is unresolved. There are 14 residues in the CDR3. Per the germline V gene, CDR1 is SGHVS and CDR2 is FNYEAQ. V lost 0 bases, J lost 0 bases, and 6 bases lay in between. CDR3 residues: CASSLAPSSYEQYF. The CDR3 DNA reads TGTGCCAGCAGCTTAGCGCCTAGCTCCTACGAGCAGTACTTC.

The gene calls are TRBV19 and TRBJ1-5; D remains ambiguous. This CDR3 spans 13 amino acids. With 3 bases removed from V and 5 bases from J, the gap between germline ends came to 8 bases. From germline, CDR1 is LNHDA and CDR2 SQIVND (reference sequence). CDR3 DNA sequence: TGTGCCAGTAGTATGCGGCCGTATCAGCCCCAGCATTTT. This sequence encodes CASSMRPYQPQHF.